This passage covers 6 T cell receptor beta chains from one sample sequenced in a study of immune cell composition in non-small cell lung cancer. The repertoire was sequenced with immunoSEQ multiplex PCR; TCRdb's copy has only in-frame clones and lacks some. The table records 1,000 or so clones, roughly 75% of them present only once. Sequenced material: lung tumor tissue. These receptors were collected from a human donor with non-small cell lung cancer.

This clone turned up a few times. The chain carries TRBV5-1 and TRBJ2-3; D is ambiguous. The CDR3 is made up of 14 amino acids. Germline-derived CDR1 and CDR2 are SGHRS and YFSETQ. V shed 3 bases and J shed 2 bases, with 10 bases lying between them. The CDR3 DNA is TGCGCCAGCAGCTCCCGTGAGAACACAGATACGCAGTATTTT. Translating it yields CASSSRENTDTQYF.

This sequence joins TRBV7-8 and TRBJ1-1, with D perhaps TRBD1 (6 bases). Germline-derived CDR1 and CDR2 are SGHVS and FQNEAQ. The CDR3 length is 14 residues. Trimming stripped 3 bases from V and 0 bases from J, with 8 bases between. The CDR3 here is CASSFGTLNTEAFF. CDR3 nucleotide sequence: TGTGCCAGCAGCTTCGGGACACTGAACACTGAAGCTTTCTTT. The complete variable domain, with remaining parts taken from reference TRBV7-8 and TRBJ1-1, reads GAGVSQSPRYKVAKRGQDVALRCDPISGHVSLFWYQQALGQGPEFLTYFQNEAQLDKSGLPSDRFFAERPEGSVSTLKIQRTQQEDSAVYLCASSFGTLNTEAFFGQGTRLTVV.

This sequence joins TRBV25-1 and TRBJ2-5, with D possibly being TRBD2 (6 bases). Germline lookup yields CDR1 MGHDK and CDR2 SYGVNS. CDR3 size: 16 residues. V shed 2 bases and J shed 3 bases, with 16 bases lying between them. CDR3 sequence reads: CASSEGSGREEETQYF. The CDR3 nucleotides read TGTGCCAGCAGTGAAGGGTCCGGGAGAGAGGAAGAGACCCAGTACTTC.

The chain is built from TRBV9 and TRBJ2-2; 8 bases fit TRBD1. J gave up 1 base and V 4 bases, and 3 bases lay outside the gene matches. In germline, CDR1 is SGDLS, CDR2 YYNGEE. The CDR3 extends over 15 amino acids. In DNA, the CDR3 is TGTGCCAGCAGCCCCGGGACAGGGAACACCGGGGAGCTGTTTTTT. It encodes CASSPGTGNTGELFF.

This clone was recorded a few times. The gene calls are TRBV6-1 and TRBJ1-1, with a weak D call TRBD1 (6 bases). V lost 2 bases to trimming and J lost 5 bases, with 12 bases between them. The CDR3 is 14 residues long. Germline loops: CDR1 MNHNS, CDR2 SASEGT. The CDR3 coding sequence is TGTGCCAGCAGTGAAACTACAGGGCTAACTGAAGCTTTCTTT. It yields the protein CASSETTGLTEAFF.

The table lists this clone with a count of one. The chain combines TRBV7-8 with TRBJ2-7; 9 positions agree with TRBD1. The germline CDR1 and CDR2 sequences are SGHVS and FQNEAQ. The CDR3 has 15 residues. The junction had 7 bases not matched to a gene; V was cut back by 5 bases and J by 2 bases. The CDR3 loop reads CASSPRGTGPYEQYF. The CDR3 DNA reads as TGTGCCAGCAGCCCAAGGGGGACAGGGCCCTACGAGCAGTACTTC.